This T cell receptor (beta chain) was documented in a study of CD8 T cells in Susac syndrome. The germline gives CDR1 SGHNT, CDR2 YYREEE (reference sequence). There are 15 residues in the CDR3. Trimming took 0 bases from V and 4 from J, leaving 13 bases between them. Random hexamers were used to reverse transcribe an amount of 0.5 to 1 ug RNA. MiXCR was run by TCRdb on the immunoSEQ multiplex PCR reads, yielding one entry per CDR3 protein. Among about 190,000 distinct CDR3 sequences listed, roughly 91% were seen once. About this clonotype: Antigen: not known.

The recently defined diagnostic criteria for definite or probable disease were met by the Susac syndrome patients. Negative isolation was applied to CD8+ and CD4+ T cells, and FACS enrichment was applied to TEMRA cells. General study points: As the study acknowledged, the number of individuals who were part of its TCR sequencing and HLA analysis was relatively small.

Material for sequencing was CD4+ T cells from PBMCs. This receptor was identified in a human donor with Susac syndrome. The rearrangement uses TRBV5-4 and TRBJ2-5; D perhaps matches TRBD2 (7 bases). CDR3 coding DNA: TGTGCCAGCAGCTTGGAGAGGGGGGGCCTAGAGACCCAGTACTTC. Its protein is CASSLERGGLETQYF.